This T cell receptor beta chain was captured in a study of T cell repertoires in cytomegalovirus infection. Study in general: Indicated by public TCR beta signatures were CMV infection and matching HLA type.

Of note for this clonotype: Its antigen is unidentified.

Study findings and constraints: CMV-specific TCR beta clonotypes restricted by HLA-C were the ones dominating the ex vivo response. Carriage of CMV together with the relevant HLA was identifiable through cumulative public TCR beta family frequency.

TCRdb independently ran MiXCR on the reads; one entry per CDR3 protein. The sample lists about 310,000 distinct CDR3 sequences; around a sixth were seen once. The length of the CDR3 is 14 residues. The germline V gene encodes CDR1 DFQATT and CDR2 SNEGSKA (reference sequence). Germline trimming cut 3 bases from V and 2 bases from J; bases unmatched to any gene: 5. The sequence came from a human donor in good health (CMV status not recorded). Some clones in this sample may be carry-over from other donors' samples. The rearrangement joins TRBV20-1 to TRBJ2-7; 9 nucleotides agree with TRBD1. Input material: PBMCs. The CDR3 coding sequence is TGCAGTGCTAGTGGACAGGGGTTCGCCTACGAGCAGTACTTC. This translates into CSASGQGFAYEQYF.